This T cell receptor (beta chain) was captured in a study of shared clonotypes between healthy human individuals. The deep-level immunoSEQ assay was used. Each cell subset's genomic DNA was divided evenly among several immunoSEQ plates. The method was immunoSEQ multiplex PCR; TCRdb's version includes in-frame clones alone and lacks a portion of them. The sample holds 2,500,000 or so clones, around nine tenths seen once. CDR1 is MNHNS and CDR2 is SASEGT in the germline V gene. The CDR3 has 13 amino acids. V was pared by 6 bases and J by 6 bases, with 4 bases of the junction left unmatched. General study findings and limits: What limited the represented genetic and exposure-history diversity was the small number of donors. In contrast to clonotypes shared by all four donors, non-shared clonotypes had lower generation probabilities.

This clone was observed a few times. Its antigen remains unknown. This clonotype was sampled from a man younger than 35 in good health. The chain employs TRBV6-1 and TRBJ1-1, with 10 bases matching TRBD1. Sample: naive CD4+ T cells sorted from blood. Subset: CD45RA+ positively selected. Written as DNA, the CDR3 is TGTGCCAGCAGCGGACAGGGGGTCCCTGAAGCTTTCTTT. It is translated as CASSGQGVPEAFF.